These 13 T cell receptor beta chains were all obtained from the same sample, sequenced in a study of T-cell reconstitution after alpha-beta-depleted transplantation in children. TCRbeta library preparation incorporated unique molecular identifiers. From the PCR reads, TCRdb called clonotypes with MiXCR, one entry per CDR3 protein. Of a few hundred thousand distinct CDR3 sequences in the sample, roughly 6.6% were seen once. Sequencing used PBMCs, obtained before TCRalphabeta/CD19-depleted stem cell transplant. The receptors here all came from a boy aged 2 to 10 with acute lymphoblastic leukemia, due to receive a stem cell transplant.

The sample holds many counts of this clonotype. The V gene is TRBV28, the J gene TRBJ2-7; tentative D call: TRBD1 (6 bases). V was trimmed by 6 bases and J by 0 bases, leaving 15 bases between them. This CDR3 has 15 amino acids. The germline CDR1 and CDR2 sequences are MDHEN and SYDVKM. In DNA form, the CDR3 reads TGTGCCAGCAGCGAAATTCCGGACAGCTCCTACGAGCAGTACTTC. This gives the protein CASSEIPDSSYEQYF.

This clonotype was seen at least ten times. The chain combines TRBV28 with TRBJ2-2; D possibly corresponds to TRBD2 (5 bases). V was clipped by 5 bases and J by 4 bases, with 14 bases between them. Germline CDR1 MDHEN, CDR2 SYDVKM. This CDR3 contains 15 residues. CDR3 loop: CASSSRGGRTGELFF. For the CDR3, the DNA is TGTGCCAGCAGTAGTCGAGGCGGGCGCACCGGGGAGCTGTTTTTT.

This clonotype was recorded many times. The rearrangement links TRBV4-3 to TRBJ2-2; 10 bases are shared with TRBD2. Trimming took 1 base from V and 6 from J; bases not matched to a gene: 8. The CDR3 loop spans 17 amino acids. CDR1 and CDR2 (germline): LGHNA, YSLEER. CDR3 coding DNA: TGCGCCAGCAGCCAAGCATCAAAAGCGGGGGGGCCCGGGGAGCTGTTTTTT. Protein product: CASSQASKAGGPGELFF.

This clonotype was counted many times. This chain uses TRBV7-2 with TRBJ2-7, with 11 bases lining up with TRBD2. The V and J ends lost 5 bases and 6 bases, in that order; junction bases with no gene match: 9. Germline V gene sequence: CDR1 SGHTA, CDR2 FQGNSA. The CDR3 sequence is 15 residues long. The CDR3 spells CASSNATSGRGEQYF. As DNA, the CDR3 is TGTGCCAGCAGCAACGCTACTAGCGGGAGAGGCGAGCAGTACTTC. Based on the CDR3 plus reference TRBV7-2 and TRBJ2-7, the full variable domain is GAGVSQSPSNKVTEKGKDVELRCDPISGHTALYWYRQSLGQGLEFLIYFQGNSAPDKSGLPSDRFSAERTGGSVSTLTIQRTQQEDSAVYLCASSNATSGRGEQYFGPGTRLTVT.

This clonotype was counted ten times or more. The chain recombines TRBV29-1 with TRBJ1-1; TRBD1 might be the D (5 bases). This CDR3 has 13 residues. CDR1 and CDR2 from the germline V gene are SQVTM and ANQGSEA. The V gene lost 1 base and the J gene lost 1 base, with 7 bases spanning the gap. The CDR3 sequence: CSVEGQGNTEAFF. CDR3 sequence (DNA): TGCAGCGTTGAAGGTCAGGGGAACACTGAAGCTTTCTTT.

This clonotype was found many times. The chain couples TRBV28 to TRBJ2-7; D may be TRBD2 (6 bases). This CDR3 comprises 19 residues. Germline CDR1 MDHEN, CDR2 SYDVKM. The V end lost 2 bases, the J end lost 2 bases, and 25 bases lay between the germline ends. The CDR3 DNA follows: TGTGCCAGCAGTTTAGGGGCTAGCGTGCAGATTTCGCTGACCTACGAGCAGTACTTC. Its protein is CASSLGASVQISLTYEQYF.

This clonotype was observed at least ten times. The rearrangement uses TRBV6-2 or TRBV6-3 and TRBJ2-1; 7 bases map to TRBD1. Trimming at V came to 0 bases and at J to 3 bases, leaving 8 bases not matched to a gene. CDR1 and CDR2 from the germline V gene are MNHEY and SVGEGT. CDR3 size: 17 residues. For the CDR3, the DNA is TGTGCCAGCAGTTACTCGGGGCCTCAGGGGGTCTACAATGAGCAGTTCTTC. It codes for CASSYSGPQGVYNEQFF.

The sample holds a few counts of this clonotype. The CDR3 loop is CASEEGGLGGNEQFF. The CDR3, as DNA: TGTGCCAGCGAGGAGGGAGGACTAGGAGGGAATGAGCAGTTCTTC. This sequence joins TRBV2 and TRBJ2-1; 7 nucleotides align to TRBD2. The ends lost 8 bases at V and 7 bases at J; junction bases unmatched: 14. CDR1 and CDR2 (germline): SNHLY, FYNNEI. This CDR3 spans 15 amino acids.

This rearrangement joins TRBV27 to TRBJ2-1; D is unclear. V shed 7 bases and J shed 3 bases, with 19 bases lying between them. CDR1 and CDR2 (germline): MNHEY, SMNVEV (reference sequence). The CDR3 is made up of 16 amino acids. The CDR3 nucleotides read TGTGCCAGCAAGAGCCCCCTAGTAAGCGTCTACAATGAGCAGTTCTTC. Translation gives CASKSPLVSVYNEQFF.

This clonotype turned up a few times. The chain is built from TRBV18 and TRBJ2-7; D could derive from TRBD1 or TRBD2 (6 bases each). The CDR3 length is 14 residues. V lost 3 bases and J lost 3, with 12 bases in between. Germline V lookup: CDR1 KGHSH, CDR2 LQKENI. The CDR3 bases are TGTGCCAGCTCACCCGGGGGACATAGCTACGAGCAGTACTTC. Protein: CASSPGGHSYEQYF.

This clonotype was seen a handful of times. V usage is TRBV20-1 and J usage is TRBJ1-2; 7 nucleotides agree with TRBD1. CDR1 is DFQATT and CDR2 is SNEGSKA in the germline V gene (reference sequence). Trimming removed 5 bases from V and 6 bases from J; junction bases left unmatched: 12. This CDR3 contains 14 residues. The CDR3 nucleotides read TGCAGTGCTCATTCTTCTACAGGGGTCCATGGCTACACCTTC. The encoded protein is CSAHSSTGVHGYTF.

This clonotype came up a few times. CDR3 in amino acids: CASSLQTHEQYF. The CDR3 DNA reads as TGTGCCAGCAGCTTACAGACCCACGAGCAGTACTTC. This rearrangement joins TRBV7-8 to TRBJ2-7; D is unresolved. The CDR3 is 12 residues long. Trimming shortened V by 2 bases and J by 5 bases, and 7 bases separated the two germline ends. Germline V lookup: CDR1 SGHVS, CDR2 FQNEAQ.

V is TRBV7-2 and J is TRBJ2-7; 10 bases fit TRBD2. The CDR3 covers 15 residues. Germline V gives CDR1 SGHTA, CDR2 FQGNSA. The ends lost 5 bases at V and 7 bases at J; junction bases unmatched: 11. This CDR3 is CASSQSRAGGHEQYF. For the CDR3, the DNA is TGTGCCAGCAGCCAAAGCAGAGCGGGGGGGCATGAGCAGTACTTC.